The sequence of this T cell receptor beta chain was determined in a study of OX40 agonist ivuxolimab in advanced cancers. Study as a whole: Averaging roughly 60 years in age, with a range of roughly 20 to 80, the cohort was 82.7% male.

Profiled with immunoSEQ multiplex PCR; TCRdb holds only in-frame clones, not every one. The repertoire holds about 61,000 clones, with around 93% as singletons. This specimen was CD4+ or CD8+ T cells sorted from blood, taken in a trial of the OX40 agonist ivuxolimab. The sequence was collected from an adult with an advanced solid tumor such as melanoma, head and neck, liver or kidney cancer.

The CDR3 DNA reads TGTGCCAGCATGAGGCTAGCGGGGAACAATGAGCAGTTCTTC. Translated, it gives CASMRLAGNNEQFF. This chain joins TRBV28 and TRBJ2-1; 9 bases match TRBD2. The CDR3 extends over 14 amino acids. With 7 bases clipped from V and 5 bases from J, the junction kept 6 bases outside the gene matches. Germline-derived CDR1 and CDR2 are MDHEN and SYDVKM.